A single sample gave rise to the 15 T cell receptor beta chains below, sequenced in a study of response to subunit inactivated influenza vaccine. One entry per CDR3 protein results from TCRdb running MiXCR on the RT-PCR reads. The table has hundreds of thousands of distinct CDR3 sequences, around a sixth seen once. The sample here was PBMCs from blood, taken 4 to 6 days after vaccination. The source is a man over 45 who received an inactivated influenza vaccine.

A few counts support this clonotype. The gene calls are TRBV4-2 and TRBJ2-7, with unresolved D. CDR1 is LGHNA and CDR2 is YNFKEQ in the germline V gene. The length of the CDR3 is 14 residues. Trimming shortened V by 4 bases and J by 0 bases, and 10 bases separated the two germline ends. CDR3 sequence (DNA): TGTGCCAGCAGCCGAACAAGGAGCTCCTACGAGCAGTACTTC. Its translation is CASSRTRSSYEQYF.

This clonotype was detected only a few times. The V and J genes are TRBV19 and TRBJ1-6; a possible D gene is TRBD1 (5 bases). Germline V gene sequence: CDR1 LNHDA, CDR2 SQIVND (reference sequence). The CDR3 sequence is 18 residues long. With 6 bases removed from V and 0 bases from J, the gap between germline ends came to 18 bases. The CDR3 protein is CASSRWWPGSSYNSPLHF. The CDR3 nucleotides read TGTGCCAGTAGCCGATGGTGGCCAGGGAGCTCCTATAATTCACCCCTCCACTTT.

The CDR3 bases are TGTGCCAGCAGCCCCCGGGCGGGAGCGAAGAATGAGCAGTTCTTC. Protein sequence: CASSPRAGAKNEQFF. This sequence joins TRBV7-9 and TRBJ2-1, with TRBD2 identical over 7 bases. Trimming took 5 bases from V and 7 from J; bases not matched to a gene: 11. Germline values: CDR1 SEHNR, CDR2 FQNEAQ (reference sequence). CDR3 length: 15 amino acids.

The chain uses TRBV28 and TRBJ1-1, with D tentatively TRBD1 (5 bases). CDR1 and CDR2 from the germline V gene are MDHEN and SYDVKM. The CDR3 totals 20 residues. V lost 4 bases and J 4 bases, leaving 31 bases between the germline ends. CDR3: CASSSYWPGTDGRSGTEAFF. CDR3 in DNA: TGTGCCAGCAGTTCATATTGGCCCGGGACGGATGGCCGGAGCGGCACTGAAGCTTTCTTT.

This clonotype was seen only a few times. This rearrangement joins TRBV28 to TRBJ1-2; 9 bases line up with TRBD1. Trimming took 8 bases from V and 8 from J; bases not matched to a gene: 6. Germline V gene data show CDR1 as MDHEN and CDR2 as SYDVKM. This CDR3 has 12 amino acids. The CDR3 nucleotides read TGTGCCAGCGGGGACAGGGATGGCGGCTACACCTTC. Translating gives CASGDRDGGYTF.

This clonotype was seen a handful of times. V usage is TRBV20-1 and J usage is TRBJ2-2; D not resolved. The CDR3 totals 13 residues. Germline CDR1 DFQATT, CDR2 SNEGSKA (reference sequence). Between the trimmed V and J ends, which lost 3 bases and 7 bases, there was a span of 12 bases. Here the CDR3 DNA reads TGCAGTGCTAGTTACACTGTCGACGGGGAGCTGTTTTTT. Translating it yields CSASYTVDGELFF.

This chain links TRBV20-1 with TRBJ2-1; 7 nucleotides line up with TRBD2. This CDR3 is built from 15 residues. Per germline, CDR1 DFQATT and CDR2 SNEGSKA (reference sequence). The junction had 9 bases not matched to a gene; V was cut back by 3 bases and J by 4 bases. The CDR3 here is CSARGPAGRYNEQFF. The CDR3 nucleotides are TGCAGTGCTAGGGGACCAGCGGGGAGGTACAATGAGCAGTTCTTC.

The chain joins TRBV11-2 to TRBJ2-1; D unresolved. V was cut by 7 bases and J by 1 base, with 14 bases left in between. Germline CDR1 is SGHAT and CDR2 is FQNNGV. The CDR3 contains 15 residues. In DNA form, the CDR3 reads TGTGCCAGCATCCCCGGAAGATCATCCTACAATGAGCAGTTCTTC. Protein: CASIPGRSSYNEQFF.

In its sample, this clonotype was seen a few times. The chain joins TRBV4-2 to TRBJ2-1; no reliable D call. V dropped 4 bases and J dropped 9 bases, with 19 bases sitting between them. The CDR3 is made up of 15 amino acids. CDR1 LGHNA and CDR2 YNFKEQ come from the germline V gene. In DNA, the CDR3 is TGTGCCAGCAGCCGCCCCGGTTTGGCCGAAGGTGAGCAGTTCTTC. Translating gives CASSRPGLAEGEQFF.

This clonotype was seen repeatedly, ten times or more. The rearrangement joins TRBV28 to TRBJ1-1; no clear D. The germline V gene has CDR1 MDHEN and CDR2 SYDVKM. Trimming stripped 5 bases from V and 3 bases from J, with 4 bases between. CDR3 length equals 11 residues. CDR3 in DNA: TGTGCCAGCAGTGGGTACACTGAAGCTTTCTTT. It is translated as CASSGYTEAFF.

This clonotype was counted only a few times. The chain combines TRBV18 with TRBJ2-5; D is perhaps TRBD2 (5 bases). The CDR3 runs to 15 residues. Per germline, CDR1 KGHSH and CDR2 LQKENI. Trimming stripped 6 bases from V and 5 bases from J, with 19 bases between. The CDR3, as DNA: TGTGCCAGCTCGTCCACGGACTGGCCTGGTGAGACCCAGTACTTC. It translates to CASSSTDWPGETQYF.

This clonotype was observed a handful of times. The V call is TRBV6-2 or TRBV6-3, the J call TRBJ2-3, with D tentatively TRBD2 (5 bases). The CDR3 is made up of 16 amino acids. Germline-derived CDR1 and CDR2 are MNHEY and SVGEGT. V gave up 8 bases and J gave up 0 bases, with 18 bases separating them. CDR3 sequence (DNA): TGTGCCAGCTCCCAATTCGAGCGGACTAGCACAGATACGCAGTATTTT. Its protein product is CASSQFERTSTDTQYF.

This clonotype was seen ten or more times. The chain's CDR3 is CSARETVNTEAFF. DNA of the CDR3: TGCAGTGCTAGAGAGACAGTGAACACTGAAGCTTTCTTT. The gene calls are TRBV20-1 and TRBJ1-1; possible D gene TRBD1, 5 bases. Germline-derived CDR1 and CDR2 are DFQATT and SNEGSKA (reference sequence). The V end was cut by 0 bases, the J end by 0 bases, with 5 bases between. The CDR3 length is 13 residues.

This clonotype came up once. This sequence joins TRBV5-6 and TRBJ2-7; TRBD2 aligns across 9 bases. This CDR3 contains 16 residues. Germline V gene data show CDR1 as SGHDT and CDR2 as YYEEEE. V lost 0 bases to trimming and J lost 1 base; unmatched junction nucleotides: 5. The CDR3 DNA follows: TGTGCCAGCAGCTTGGGATGGCTAGCGGGATCCTACGAGCAGTACTTC. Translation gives CASSLGWLAGSYEQYF.

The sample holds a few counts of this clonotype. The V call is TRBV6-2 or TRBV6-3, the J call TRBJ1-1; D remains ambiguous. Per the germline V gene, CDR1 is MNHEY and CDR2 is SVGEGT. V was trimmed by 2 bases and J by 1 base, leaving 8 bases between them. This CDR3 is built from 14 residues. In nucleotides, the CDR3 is TGTGCCAGCAGTTACGAGACGGAGAACACTGAAGCTTTCTTT. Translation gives CASSYETENTEAFF.